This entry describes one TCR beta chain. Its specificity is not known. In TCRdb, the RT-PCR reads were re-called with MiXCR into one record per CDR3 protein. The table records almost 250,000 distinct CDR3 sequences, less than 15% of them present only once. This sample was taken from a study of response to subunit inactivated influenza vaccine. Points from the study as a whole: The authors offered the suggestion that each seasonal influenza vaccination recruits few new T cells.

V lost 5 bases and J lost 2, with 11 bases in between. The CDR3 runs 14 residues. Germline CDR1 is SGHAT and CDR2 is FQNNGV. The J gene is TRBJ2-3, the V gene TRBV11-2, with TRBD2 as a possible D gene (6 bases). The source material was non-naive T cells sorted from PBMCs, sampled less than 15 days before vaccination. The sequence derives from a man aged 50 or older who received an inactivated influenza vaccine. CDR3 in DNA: TGTGCCAGCAGCCCACGGGAGACCACAGATACGCAGTATTTT. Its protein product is CASSPRETTDTQYF.